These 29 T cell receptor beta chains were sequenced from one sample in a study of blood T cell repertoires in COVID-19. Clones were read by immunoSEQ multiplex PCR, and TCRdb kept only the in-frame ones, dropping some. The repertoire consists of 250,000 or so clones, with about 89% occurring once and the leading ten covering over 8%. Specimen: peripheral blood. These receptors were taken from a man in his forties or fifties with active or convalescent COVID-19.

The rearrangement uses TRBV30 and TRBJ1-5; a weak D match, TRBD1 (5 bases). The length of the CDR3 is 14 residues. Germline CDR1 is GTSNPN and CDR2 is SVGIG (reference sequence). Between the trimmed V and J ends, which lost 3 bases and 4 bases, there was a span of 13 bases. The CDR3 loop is CAWSAGLNNQPQHF. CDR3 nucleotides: TGTGCCTGGAGCGCGGGACTTAATAATCAGCCCCAGCATTTT.

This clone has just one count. The CDR3 nucleotides are TGTGCCAGTAGTCAGCCACAGGGGAACTATGGCTACACCTTC. It is translated as CASSQPQGNYGYTF. The rearrangement uses TRBV19 and TRBJ1-2, with TRBD1 matching 7 bases. The junction had 5 bases not matched to a gene; V was cut back by 5 bases and J by 2 bases. Germline V gives CDR1 LNHDA, CDR2 SQIVND (reference sequence). The CDR3 contains 14 residues.

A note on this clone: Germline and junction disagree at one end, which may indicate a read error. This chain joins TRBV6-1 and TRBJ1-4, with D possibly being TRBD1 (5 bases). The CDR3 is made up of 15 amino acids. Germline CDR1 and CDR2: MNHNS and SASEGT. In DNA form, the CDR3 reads TGTGCCAGCAGTAAAGCGGGGCCACCCATTGAAAAACTGTTTTTT. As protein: CASSKAGPPIEKLFF.

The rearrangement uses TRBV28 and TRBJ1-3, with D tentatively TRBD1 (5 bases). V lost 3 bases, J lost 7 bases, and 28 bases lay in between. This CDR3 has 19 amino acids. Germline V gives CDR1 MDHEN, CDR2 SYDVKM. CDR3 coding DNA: TGTGCCAGCAGTTTGGTCTACTGGAGGGAGACAGCGCGTGCCAACACCATATATTTT. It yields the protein CASSLVYWRETARANTIYF.

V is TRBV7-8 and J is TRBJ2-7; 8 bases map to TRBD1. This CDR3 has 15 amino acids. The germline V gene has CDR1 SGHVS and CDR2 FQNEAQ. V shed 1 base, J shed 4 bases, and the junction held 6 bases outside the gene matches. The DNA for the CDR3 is TGTGCCAGCAGCTTAGATGCAGGGGGCGGTTACGAGCAGTACTTC. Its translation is CASSLDAGGGYEQYF.

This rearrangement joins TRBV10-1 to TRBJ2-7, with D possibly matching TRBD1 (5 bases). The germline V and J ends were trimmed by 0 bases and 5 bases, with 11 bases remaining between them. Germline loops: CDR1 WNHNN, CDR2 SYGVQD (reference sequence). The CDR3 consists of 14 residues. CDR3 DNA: TGCGCCAGCAGTGAGTCGACAGATCCTAACGAGCAGTACTTC. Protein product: CASSESTDPNEQYF.

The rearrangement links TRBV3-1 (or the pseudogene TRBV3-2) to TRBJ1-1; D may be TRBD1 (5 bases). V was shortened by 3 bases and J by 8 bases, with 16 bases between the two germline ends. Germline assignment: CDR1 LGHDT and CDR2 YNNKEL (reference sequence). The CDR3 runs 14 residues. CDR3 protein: CASSQNGGGVEAFF. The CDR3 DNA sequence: TGTGCCAGCAGCCAGAACGGGGGAGGGGTGGAAGCTTTCTTT.

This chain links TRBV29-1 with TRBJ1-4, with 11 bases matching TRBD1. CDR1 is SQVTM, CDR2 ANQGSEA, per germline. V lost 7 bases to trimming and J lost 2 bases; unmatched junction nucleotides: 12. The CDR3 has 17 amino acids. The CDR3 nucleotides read TGCAGCGCACGGGTCGGACAGGGGGCTTGGACTAATGAAAAACTGTTTTTT. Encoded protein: CSARVGQGAWTNEKLFF.

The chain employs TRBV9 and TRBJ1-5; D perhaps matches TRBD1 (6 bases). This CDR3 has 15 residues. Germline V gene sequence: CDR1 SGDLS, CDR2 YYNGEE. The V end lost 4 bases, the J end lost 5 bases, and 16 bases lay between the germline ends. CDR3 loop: CASSPKGVGDQPQHF. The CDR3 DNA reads TGTGCCAGCAGCCCCAAGGGGGTTGGCGATCAGCCCCAGCATTTT.

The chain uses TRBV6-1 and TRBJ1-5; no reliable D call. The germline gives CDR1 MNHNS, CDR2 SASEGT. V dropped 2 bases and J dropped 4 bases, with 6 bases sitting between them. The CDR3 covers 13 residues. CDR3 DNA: TGTGCCAGCAGTGAACGAGCTAATCAGCCCCAGCATTTT. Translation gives CASSERANQPQHF.

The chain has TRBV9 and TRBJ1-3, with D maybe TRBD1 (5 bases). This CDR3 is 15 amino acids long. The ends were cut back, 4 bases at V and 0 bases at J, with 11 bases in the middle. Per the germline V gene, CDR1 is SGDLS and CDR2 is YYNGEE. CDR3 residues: CASSSTVSSGNTIYF. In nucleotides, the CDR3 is TGTGCCAGCAGCTCGACAGTGTCCTCTGGAAACACCATATATTTT.

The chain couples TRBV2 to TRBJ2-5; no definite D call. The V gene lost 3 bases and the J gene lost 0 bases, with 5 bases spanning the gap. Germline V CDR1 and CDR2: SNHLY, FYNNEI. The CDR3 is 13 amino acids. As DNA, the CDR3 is TGTGCCAGCAGTGACAGGTACCAAGAGACCCAGTACTTC. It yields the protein CASSDRYQETQYF.

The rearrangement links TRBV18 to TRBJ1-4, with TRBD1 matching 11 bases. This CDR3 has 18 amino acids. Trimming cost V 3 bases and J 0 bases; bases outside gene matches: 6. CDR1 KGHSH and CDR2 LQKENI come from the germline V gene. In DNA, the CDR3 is TGTGCCAGCTCACCGCGGGACAGGGGGACCGCAACTAATGAAAAACTGTTTTTT. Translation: CASSPRDRGTATNEKLFF.

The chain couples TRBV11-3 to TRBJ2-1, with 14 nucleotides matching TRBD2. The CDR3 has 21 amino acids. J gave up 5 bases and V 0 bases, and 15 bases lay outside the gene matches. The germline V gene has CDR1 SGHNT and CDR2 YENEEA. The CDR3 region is CASSLEVLRTSGRLGHNEQFF. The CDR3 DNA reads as TGTGCCAGCAGCTTAGAAGTATTGCGGACTAGCGGGAGGTTGGGGCACAATGAGCAGTTCTTC.

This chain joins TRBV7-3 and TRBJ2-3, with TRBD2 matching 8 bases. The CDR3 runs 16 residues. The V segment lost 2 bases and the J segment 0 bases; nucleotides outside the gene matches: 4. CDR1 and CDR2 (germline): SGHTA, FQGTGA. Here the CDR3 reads CASSLELAASTDTQYF. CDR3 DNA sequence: TGTGCCAGCAGCTTAGAACTAGCGGCTAGCACAGATACGCAGTATTTT.

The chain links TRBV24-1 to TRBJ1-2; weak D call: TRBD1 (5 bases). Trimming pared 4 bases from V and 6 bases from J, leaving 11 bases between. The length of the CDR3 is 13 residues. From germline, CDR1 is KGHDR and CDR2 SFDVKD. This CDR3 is CATSEPATDGYTF. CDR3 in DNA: TGTGCCACCAGTGAACCTGCGACAGATGGCTACACCTTC.

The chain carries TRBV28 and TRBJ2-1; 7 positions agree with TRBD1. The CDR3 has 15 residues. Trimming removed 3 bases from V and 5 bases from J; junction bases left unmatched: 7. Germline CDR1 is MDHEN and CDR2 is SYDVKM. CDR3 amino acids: CASSLPDRMNNEQFF. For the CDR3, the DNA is TGTGCCAGCAGTTTGCCGGACAGGATGAACAATGAGCAGTTCTTC. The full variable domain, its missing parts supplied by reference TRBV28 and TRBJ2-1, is DVKVTQSSRYLVKRTGEKVFLECVQDMDHENMFWYRQDPGLGLRLIYFSYDVKMKEKGDIPEGYSVSREKKERFSLILESASTNQTSMYLCASSLPDRMNNEQFFGPGTRLTVL.

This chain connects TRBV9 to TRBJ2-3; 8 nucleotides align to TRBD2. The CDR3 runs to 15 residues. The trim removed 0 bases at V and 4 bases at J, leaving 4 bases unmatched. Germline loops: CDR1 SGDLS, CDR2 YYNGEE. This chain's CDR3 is CASSVEGLVPDTQYF. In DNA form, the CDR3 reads TGTGCCAGCAGCGTAGAGGGACTAGTTCCAGATACGCAGTATTTT.

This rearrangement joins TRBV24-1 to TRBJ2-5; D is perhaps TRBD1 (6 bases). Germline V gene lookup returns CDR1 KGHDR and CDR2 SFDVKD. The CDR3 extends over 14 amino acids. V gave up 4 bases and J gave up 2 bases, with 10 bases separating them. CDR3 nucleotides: TGTGCCACCAGTGACAGGGGCCGGCAAGAGACCCAGTACTTC. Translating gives CATSDRGRQETQYF.

CDR3 region: CASSWTGTGDYGYTF. The CDR3 DNA follows: TGTGCCAGCAGCTGGACCGGGACAGGGGACTATGGCTACACCTTC. The rearrangement joins TRBV7-2 to TRBJ1-2; 10 nucleotides align to TRBD1. Germline CDR1 SGHTA, CDR2 FQGNSA. CDR3 length equals 15 residues. The V gene end was trimmed by 4 bases and the J gene end by 3 bases; junction bases not matched to a gene: 5.

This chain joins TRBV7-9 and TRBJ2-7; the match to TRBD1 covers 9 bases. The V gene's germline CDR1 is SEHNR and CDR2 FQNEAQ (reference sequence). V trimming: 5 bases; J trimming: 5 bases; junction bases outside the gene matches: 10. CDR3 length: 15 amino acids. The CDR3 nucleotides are TGTGCCAGCAGCCTCGCTTTACAGGGGGCCGACGAGCAGTACTTC. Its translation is CASSLALQGADEQYF. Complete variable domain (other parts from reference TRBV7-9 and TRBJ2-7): DTGVSQNPRHKITKRGQNVTFRCDPISEHNRLYWYRQTLGQGPEFLTYFQNEAQLEKSRLLSDRFSAERPKGSFSTLEIQRTEQGDSAMYLCASSLALQGADEQYFGPGTRLTVT.

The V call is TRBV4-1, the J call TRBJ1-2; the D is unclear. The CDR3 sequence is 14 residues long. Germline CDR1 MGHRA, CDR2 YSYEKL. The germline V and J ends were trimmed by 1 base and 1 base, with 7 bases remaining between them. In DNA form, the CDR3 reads TGCGCCAGCAGCCAAGCTTCGGTTAACTATGGCTACACCTTC. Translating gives CASSQASVNYGYTF.

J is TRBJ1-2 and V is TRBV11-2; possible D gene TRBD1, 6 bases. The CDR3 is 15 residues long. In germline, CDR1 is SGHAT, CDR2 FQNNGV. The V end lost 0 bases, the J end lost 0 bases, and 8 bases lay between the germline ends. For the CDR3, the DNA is TGTGCCAGCAGCTTAGACCGACAGGCTAACTATGGCTACACCTTC. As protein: CASSLDRQANYGYTF.

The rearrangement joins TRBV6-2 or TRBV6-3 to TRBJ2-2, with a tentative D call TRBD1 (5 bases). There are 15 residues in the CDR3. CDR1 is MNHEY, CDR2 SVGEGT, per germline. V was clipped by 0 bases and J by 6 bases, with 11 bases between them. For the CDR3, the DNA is TGTGCCAGCAGTTACTCCCAGGGTTGGGCCGGGGAGCTGTTTTTT. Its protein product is CASSYSQGWAGELFF.

CDR3 sequence reads: CASSLQAGLTDTQYF. The CDR3 bases are TGTGCCAGCAGCTTACAAGCGGGGCTCACAGATACGCAGTATTTT. The genes are TRBV7-3 and TRBJ2-3, with 7 bases identical to TRBD2. Germline values: CDR1 SGHTA, CDR2 FQGTGA. The CDR3 length is 15 residues. V shed 2 bases, J shed 2 bases, and the junction held 4 bases outside the gene matches. Supplemented by reference TRBV7-3 and TRBJ2-3, the full variable domain reads GAGVSQTPSNKVTEKGKYVELRCDPISGHTALYWYRQSLGQGPEFLIYFQGTGAADDSGLPNDRFFAVRPEGSVSTLKIQRTERGDSAVYLCASSLQAGLTDTQYFGPGTRLTVL.

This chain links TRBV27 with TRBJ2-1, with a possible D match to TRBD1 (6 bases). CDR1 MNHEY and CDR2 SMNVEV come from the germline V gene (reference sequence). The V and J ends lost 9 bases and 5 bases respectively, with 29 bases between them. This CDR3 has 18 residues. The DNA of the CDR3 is TGTGCCAGAATTTCAGGGGCCCCAGTCCTTTACATGAACAATGAGCAGTTCTTC. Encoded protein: CARISGAPVLYMNNEQFF.

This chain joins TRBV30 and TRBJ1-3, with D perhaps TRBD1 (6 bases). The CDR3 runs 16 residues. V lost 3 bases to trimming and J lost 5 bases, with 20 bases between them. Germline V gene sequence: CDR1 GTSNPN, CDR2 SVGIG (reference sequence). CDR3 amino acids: CAWSPSGSRGRNTIYF. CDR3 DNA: TGTGCCTGGAGCCCTTCCGGGTCCAGGGGCAGAAACACCATATATTTT. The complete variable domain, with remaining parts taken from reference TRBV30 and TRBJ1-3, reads SQTIHQWPATLVQPVGSPLSLECTVEGTSNPNLYWYRQAAGRGLQLLFYSVGIGQISSEVPQNLSASRPQDRQFILSSKKLLLSDSGFYLCAWSPSGSRGRNTIYFGEGSWLTVV.

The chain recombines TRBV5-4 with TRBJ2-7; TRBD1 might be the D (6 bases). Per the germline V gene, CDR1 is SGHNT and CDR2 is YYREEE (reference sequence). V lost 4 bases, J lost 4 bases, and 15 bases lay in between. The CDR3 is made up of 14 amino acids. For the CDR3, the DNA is TGTGCCAGCAGCACCGGACAGTGGGCGTACGAGCAGTACTTC. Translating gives CASSTGQWAYEQYF. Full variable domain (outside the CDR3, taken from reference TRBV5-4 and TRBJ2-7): ETGVTQSPTHLIKTRGQQVTLRCSSQSGHNTVSWYQQALGQGPQFIFQYYREEENGRGNFPPRFSGLQFPNYSSELNVNALELDDSALYLCASSTGQWAYEQYFGPGTRLTVT.

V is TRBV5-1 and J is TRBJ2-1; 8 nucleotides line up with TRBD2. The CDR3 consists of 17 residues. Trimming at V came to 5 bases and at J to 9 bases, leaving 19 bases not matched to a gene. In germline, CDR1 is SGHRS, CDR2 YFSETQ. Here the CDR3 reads CASSFGLTGTSSAEQFF. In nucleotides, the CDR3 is TGCGCCAGCAGTTTTGGACTGACCGGGACTAGTTCAGCTGAGCAGTTCTTC.